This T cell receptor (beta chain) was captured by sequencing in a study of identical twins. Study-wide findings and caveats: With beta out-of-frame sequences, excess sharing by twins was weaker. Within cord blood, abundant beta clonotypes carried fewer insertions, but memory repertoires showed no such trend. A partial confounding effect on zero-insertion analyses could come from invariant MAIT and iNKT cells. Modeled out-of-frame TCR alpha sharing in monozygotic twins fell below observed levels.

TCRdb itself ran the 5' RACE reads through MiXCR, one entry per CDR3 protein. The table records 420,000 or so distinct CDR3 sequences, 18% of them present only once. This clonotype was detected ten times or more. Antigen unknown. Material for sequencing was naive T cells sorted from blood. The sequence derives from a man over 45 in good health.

The CDR3: CASSLGWREYNEQFF. In DNA form, the CDR3 reads TGTGCCAGCAGCTTGGGTTGGAGGGAATACAATGAGCAGTTCTTC. The chain combines TRBV5-4 with TRBJ2-1, with D maybe TRBD2 (6 bases). Between the trimmed V and J ends, which lost 0 bases and 4 bases, there was a span of 11 bases. Germline V CDR1 and CDR2: SGHNT, YYREEE (reference sequence). The CDR3 is made up of 15 amino acids.